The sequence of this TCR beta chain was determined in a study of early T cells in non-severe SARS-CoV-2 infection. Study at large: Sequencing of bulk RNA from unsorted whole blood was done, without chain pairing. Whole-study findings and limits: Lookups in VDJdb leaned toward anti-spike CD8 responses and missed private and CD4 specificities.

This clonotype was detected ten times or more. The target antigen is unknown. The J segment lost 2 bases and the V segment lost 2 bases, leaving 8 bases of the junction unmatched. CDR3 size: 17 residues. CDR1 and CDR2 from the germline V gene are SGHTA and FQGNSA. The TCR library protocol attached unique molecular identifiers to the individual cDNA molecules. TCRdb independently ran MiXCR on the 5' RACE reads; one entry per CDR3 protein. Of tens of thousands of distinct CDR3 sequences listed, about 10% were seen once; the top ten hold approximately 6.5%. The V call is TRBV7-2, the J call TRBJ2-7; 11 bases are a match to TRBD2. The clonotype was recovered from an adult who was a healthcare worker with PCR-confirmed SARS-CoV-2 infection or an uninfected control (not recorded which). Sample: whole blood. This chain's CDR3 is CASSLREGLAVPYEQYF. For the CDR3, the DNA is TGTGCCAGCAGCTTAAGAGAGGGACTAGCGGTACCCTACGAGCAGTACTTC.